The clone carrying this T cell receptor beta chain was observed a few times. Its antigen remains unknown. This sample is part of a study of beta chain features in type 1 diabetes. The study reverse transcribed the entire isolated RNA, so it sequenced expressed TCRB transcripts. TCRdb keeps only in-frame clones here, not all; method: immunoSEQ multiplex PCR. The sample contains 150,000 or so clones, 8% to 9.5% of which appear only once. The study's findings and limits: Shortening of TCRB CDR3s, moderate but significant, appeared in all four CD4+ subsets of Type 1 diabetes patients.

CDR1 is MNHNY and CDR2 is SVGAGI in the germline V gene (reference sequence). The ends lost 2 bases at V and 0 bases at J; junction bases unmatched: 5. This CDR3 spans 16 amino acids. This clonotype was obtained from a woman in her late teens or twenties with type 1 diabetes. This chain connects TRBV6-6 to TRBJ2-5; 8 bases line up with TRBD2. Sample: central memory CD4+ T cells from blood. Written as DNA, the CDR3 is TGTGCCAGCAGTTACATCGGGGGGGCCTACCAAGAGACCCAGTACTTC. This sequence encodes CASSYIGGAYQETQYF.